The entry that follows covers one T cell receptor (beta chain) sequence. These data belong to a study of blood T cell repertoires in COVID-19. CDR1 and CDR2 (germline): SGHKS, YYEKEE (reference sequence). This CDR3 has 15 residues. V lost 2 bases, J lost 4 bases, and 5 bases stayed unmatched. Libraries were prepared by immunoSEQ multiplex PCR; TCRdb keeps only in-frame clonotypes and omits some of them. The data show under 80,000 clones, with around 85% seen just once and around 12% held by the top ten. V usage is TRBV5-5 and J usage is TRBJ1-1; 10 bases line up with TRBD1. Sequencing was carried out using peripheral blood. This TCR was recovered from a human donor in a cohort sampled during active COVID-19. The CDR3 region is CASSFSGDRGTEAFF. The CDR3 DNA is TGTGCCAGCAGCTTTAGCGGGGACAGGGGCACTGAAGCTTTCTTT.